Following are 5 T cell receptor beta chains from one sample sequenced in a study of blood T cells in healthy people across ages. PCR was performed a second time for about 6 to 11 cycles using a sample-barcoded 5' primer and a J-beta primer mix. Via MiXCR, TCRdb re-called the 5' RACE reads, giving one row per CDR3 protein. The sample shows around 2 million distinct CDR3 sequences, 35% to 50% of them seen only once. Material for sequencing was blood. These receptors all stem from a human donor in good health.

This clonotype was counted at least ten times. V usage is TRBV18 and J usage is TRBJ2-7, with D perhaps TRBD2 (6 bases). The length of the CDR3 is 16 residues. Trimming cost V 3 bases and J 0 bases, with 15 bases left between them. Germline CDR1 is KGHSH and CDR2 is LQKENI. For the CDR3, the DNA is TGTGCCAGCTCACCGAACCCGGGAGATGGCTCCTACGAGCAGTACTTC. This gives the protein CASSPNPGDGSYEQYF.

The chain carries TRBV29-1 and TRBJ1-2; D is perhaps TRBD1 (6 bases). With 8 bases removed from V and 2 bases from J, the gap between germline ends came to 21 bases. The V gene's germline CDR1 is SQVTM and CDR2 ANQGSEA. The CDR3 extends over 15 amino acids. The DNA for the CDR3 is TGCAGCACCGACGCCACAGGGTCAGGGAACTATGGCTACACCTTC. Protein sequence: CSTDATGSGNYGYTF.

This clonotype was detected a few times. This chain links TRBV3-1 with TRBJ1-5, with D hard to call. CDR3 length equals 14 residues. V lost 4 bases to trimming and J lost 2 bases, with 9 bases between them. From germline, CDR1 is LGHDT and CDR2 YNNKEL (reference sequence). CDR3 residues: CASSPDGGNQPQHF. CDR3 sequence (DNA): TGTGCCAGCAGCCCGGACGGTGGCAATCAGCCCCAGCATTTT.

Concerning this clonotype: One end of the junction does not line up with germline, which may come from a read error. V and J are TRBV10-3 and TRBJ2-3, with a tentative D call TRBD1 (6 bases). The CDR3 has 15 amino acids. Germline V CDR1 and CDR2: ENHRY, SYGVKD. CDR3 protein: CAVSGPRQETDTQYF. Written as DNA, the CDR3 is TGTGCCGTCAGTGGACCCCGACAGGAAACAGATACGCAGTATTTT.

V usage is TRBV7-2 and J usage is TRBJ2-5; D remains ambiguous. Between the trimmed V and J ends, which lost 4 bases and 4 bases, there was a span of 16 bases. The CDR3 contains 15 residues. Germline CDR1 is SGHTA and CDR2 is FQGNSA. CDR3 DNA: TGTGCCAGCAGCTCTCTCGGTAGGGCGAGAGAGACCCAGTACTTC. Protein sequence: CASSSLGRARETQYF.